This entry features one T cell receptor (beta chain) sequence. Which antigen it targets is not known. This sample is drawn from a study of cytomegalovirus exposure and HLA in healthy donors (dated by TCRdb to about 2017). Regarding the study in general: An earlier analysis of more than 550 of the donors reported about 280 Gb of sequence data and about 120 million unique TCR beta sequences obtained from about 200 million T cells. Roughly 290 gigabases of sequencing data and roughly 81 million unique TCR sequences made up an early release that covered 500 to 700 HLA-typed donors. Among the roughly 400 genotyped donors, under 90% belonged to the genetic ancestry cluster associated with self-reported Caucasian donors. The aim of the study was to test whether cataloging public T cell receptors could identify signatures of past pathogen exposure. The T cell repertoires of 666 subjects were profiled by immunosequencing and related to cytomegalovirus serostatus. Along with the approximately 600-subject first cohort, a separate validation cohort of over a hundred different subjects was used. The study combined high-throughput TCR immunosequencing, statistical association of individual TCRs with disease status, and machine learning to predict cytomegalovirus infection status. A later analysis re-analyzed previously published TCR beta repertoires from approximately 670 donors and added high-resolution HLA genotyping to study TCR occurrence patterns. Rather than drawing on any new phenotypic data, the later analysis identified candidate immune exposures from TCR beta sequences and the way those sequences occurred across donors. In an earlier analysis of around 540 of the donors, high-throughput TCR beta sequencing was used to judge whether each TCR beta V gene segment behaved as functional or pseudogenic. Donor age, sex, ethnicity and CMV serostatus were collected together with the repertoire data. A later genetic analysis took genome-wide SNP genotypes for about 55% of the 666 donors and used that subset as a discovery cohort. Every repertoire in the discovery cohort had been generated on one and the same sequencing platform. HLA typing included class I and class II loci at four-digit resolution. The number of typed donors differed by locus: about 620-640 for A, B, C, DRB1 and DQB1; 522 for DQA1; about 600 for DPA1; and 400 to 480 for DPB1. Because of strong linkage in the cohort, four to six DR-DQ haplotypes were treated as single units for association and clustering. Across 398 genotyped donors of the cohort, an average of roughly 250,000 unique TCR beta nucleotide sequences per donor were sequenced, and around 20% of those sequences were non-productive.

Relative to germline, V is missing 6 bases and J is missing 2 bases, with 10 bases of the junction outside any gene match. Its CDR3 holds 15 amino acids, cysteine through phenylalanine. Just CDR3 DNA is preserved here, 45 bases in frame from base 1. The germline V gene specifies MNHNS as CDR1 and SASEGT as CDR2. The library was produced with the immunoSEQ multiplex PCR assay. The multiplex PCR relied on a mix of 60 forward primers for TCR Vbeta segments and 13 reverse primers for TCR Jbeta segments. A multiplex PCR assay on genomic DNA amplified the CDR3 region of rearranged TCR beta genes. The Illumina HiSeq System was used to sequence the amplified TCR beta libraries as 87-base-pair reads. Per the authors' processing: Across the roughly 670 repertoires, a later analysis counted 60 million to 90 million unique TCR beta chains, 8.5 million to 12 million of which were shared by at least two donors. Raw reads were error-corrected and collapsed into unique sequences by a nearest-neighbor algorithm in which closely related sequences were merged to remove PCR and sequencing errors. CDR3 sequences were aligned to IMGT reference sequences to assign V, D and J gene segments. For a sequence to be retained, at least a six-nucleotide match to both a V gene segment and a J gene segment was required. A rearrangement counted as productive if the CDR3 had no stop codons and remained in frame with V and J, and every other rearrangement counted as non-productive. Following IMGT convention, CDR3 was defined as the stretch from the second conserved V-encoded cysteine up to the conserved J-encoded phenylalanine. The earlier analysis of 500 to 600 of the donors excluded sequences that lacked an unambiguous match to a single V gene segment. An earlier analysis of approximately 590 of the donors classified V segments as functional when productive rearrangements were above 56.7% and as segregating when the standard deviation between donors was above 5%. A statistical classification framework was developed to diagnose cytomegalovirus status using the catalog of TCR beta chain sequences. In a later analysis, V and J genes were assigned by comparing TCR nucleotide sequences against IMGT/GENE-DB human TR gene sequences. In a later analysis, CDR3 sequences and most-parsimonious VDJ recombination scenarios were assigned using the TCRdist pipeline. In a later analysis, every TCR beta chain was defined by the combination of its CDR3 amino acid sequence and its V-gene family, and reads without a unique V-gene family were dropped. A later analysis removed 600 or so highly shared, low-generation-probability nucleotide sequences to deal with suspected cross-contamination and a sequencing artifact. A later analysis calculated a clonal expansion index for each public chain from normalized within-repertoire ranks of inferred template counts. In a later analysis, generation probabilities were computed with a VDJ recombination model fitted to out-of-frame rearrangements, and the resulting probabilities were checked against IGoR. A later analysis scored TCR-TCR, TCR-HLA and TCR-CMV co-occurrence with hypergeometric tests, applying a repertoire-size bias correction to TCR pairs. To estimate false discovery rates, a later analysis permuted the HLA or CMV assignments 20 times. In a later analysis, co-occurring TCRs were grouped with DBSCAN, and TCRdist sequence similarity was added when clustering was performed within HLA-allele-positive subsets. Co-occurrence clustering excluded repertoires with fewer than 30,000 or more than 120,000 public chains, plus five with anomalous nucleotide sharing. The table comes from immuneACCESS by way of TCRdb, which keeps in-frame sequences with V and J called. Part of the clones is missing from these tables; in studies checked, under half for an unresolved V gene and the rest for unknown reasons. V, J and clone size are taken as reported in that table, and D and trimming were inferred from the DNA itself. For this sample, the table gives approximately 120,000 clones. The ten most abundant clones make up roughly 0.94% of the sample.

The cohort comprised 666 healthy bone marrow donors. Cohort members were all nominally healthy when sampled, although unrecorded immune exposures were likely present. The donor was CMV seronegative and was included in the group of about 400 seronegative cohort members. Every donor gave a peripheral blood sample, and the peripheral blood mononuclear cells from that sample were used for TCR beta sequencing. The Qiagen DNeasy Blood Extraction Kit was used to extract genomic DNA from the blood cell samples. Study-wide findings and limitations: An earlier analysis of several hundred of the donors showed that most TCR beta V segments appeared in productive rearrangements either about 87% or about 30% of the time, which broadly matched IMGT annotations. Because some donors lacked HLA typing at each locus, the association tests relied only on the typed subset. The authors suggested that the approach could potentially be extended to other disease states and immunological phenotypes. The only immune exposure information available for the cohort was CMV serostatus. A later analysis associated 16,951 TCR beta sequences with specific HLA alleles at a false discovery rate of 0.05. When HLA alleles, especially DR and DQ, strongly co-occurred, attributing TCR associations to individual alleles was difficult. A group of highly shared sequence variants was considered likely to be a technical artifact of the sequencing pipeline. In a later analysis, HLA-associated TCR beta chains showed more clonal expansion and lower generation probabilities than non-associated chains that were equally common. The classifier was reported to diagnose cytomegalovirus status with high specificity and sensitivity in both the original cohort and the validation cohort. A later genetic analysis associated a missense DCLRE1C variant with V-gene and J-gene trimming of TCR beta chains, and an independent cohort replicated the association. In a later analysis, TCR association rates were found to vary across HLA loci, with the most associated TCRs seen for DRB1 alleles and the fewest for HLA-C alleles. A further reported finding was that TCR beta sequences accurately predicted the HLA-A and HLA-B alleles for most subjects in the first cohort. This cohort had only TCR beta chains sequenced, and the lack of alpha or paired-chain data limited which features could be detected. The 87-base-pair reads could not distinguish some IMGT-functional V segments, including TRBV6-2 and TRBV6-3, so those segments were excluded. A later genetic analysis reported fewer N-insertions in productive TCRs among donors in an Asian-associated ancestry cluster than the approximately 700-donor mean. In vitro tests confirmed that three of the cytomegalovirus-associated TCR beta chains recognize cytomegalovirus antigens. The earlier analysis of about 600 of the donors excluded approximately 17 rarely observed V segments, including chromosome 9 orphons, because counts were too low. In a later analysis, most CMV-associated TCR beta chains were found to appear HLA-restricted, with HLA associations seemingly driven largely by CMV exposure. Linkage disequilibrium might explain the correlated functional status among segregating V segments, but an unknown experimental factor could not be excluded. The presence/absence analyses assumed that sequencing depth was roughly uniform across donors, and that assumption may not be true. The study listed over 150 TCR beta chains as associated with cytomegalovirus. Several of the top co-occurrence clusters appeared to be linked to parvovirus B19, influenza, CMV and Epstein-Barr virus, according to a later analysis. Across donors, most TCR sequences were observed very rarely, whereas some public TCRs were present in many individuals.

This receptor chain uses TRBV6-1 and TRBJ2-7, and 7 junctional nucleotides match TRBD1. The source material was PBMCs. The TCR was taken from a man aged 18 to 29 in good health and CMV-seronegative. At the DNA level, the sequence is TGTGCCAGCAGCGGTGACAGGACAGGAGCCTACGAGCAGTACTTC. Its amino acids are CASSGDRTGAYEQYF.